These T cell receptor beta chains were read from a single sample in a study of shared clonotypes between healthy human individuals. The assay was immunoSEQ multiplex PCR, and TCRdb's table has in-frame clones only and misses some. The sample lists 1,400,000 or so clones, less than 99% occurring once. The sequencing sample was made of naive CD4+ T cells sorted from blood. The receptors were sampled from a man aged 25 to 40 in good health. Each CDR3 is given with its conserved first and last residue. D genes are given only for firm matches. Some rows have no size entry. The others give once, few or many, or a class for an expanded clone.

TRBJ2-7 TRBV9 TRBD2 - TGTGCCAGTGGGGGGGAGAAGTCTTCCTACGAGCAGTACTTC CASGGEKSSYEQYF
TRBJ1-5 TRBV7-9 - - TGTGCCAGCAGTAGGGGGGCTGCTCAGCCCCAGCATTTT CASSRGAAQPQHF
TRBJ2-3 TRBV29-1 - - TGCAGCGTTCGGACTACCACAGATACGCAGTATTTT CSVRTTTDTQYF
TRBJ2-5 TRBV19 - - TGTGCCAGTAGTACGTCGGCGGGGGAGACCCAGTACTTC CASSTSAGETQYF
TRBJ2-3 TRBV28 TRBD2 - TGTGCCAGCAGTTTATGGGTAGCGGGAGTAACAGATACGCAGTATTTT CASSLWVAGVTDTQYF
TRBJ1-1 TRBV28 - - TGTGCCAGCAGTTTACCCAGAGCAGGGAGGGCTGAAGCTTTCTTT CASSLPRAGRAEAFF
TRBJ2-3 TRBV25-1 - - TGTGCCAGCAGCGACGCAATCATCAGTTTGGATACGCAGTATTTT CASSDAIISLDTQYF
TRBJ1-1 TRBV5-5 - - TGTGCCAGCAGCTTGGCCCCCAGGTTGGAAGCTTTCTTT CASSLAPRLEAFF
TRBJ2-3 TRBV19 - - TGTGCCAGTAGTACTCCCCCTATAGCGAGAACAAGCACAGATACGCAGTATTTT CASSTPPIARTSTDTQYF
TRBJ2-7 TRBV19 TRBD1 - TGTGCCAGTAGTCCGGGGGACAGGGGGCTCTACGAGCAGTACTTC CASSPGDRGLYEQYF
TRBJ2-2 TRBV5-4 TRBD2 - TGTGCCAGCAGCTCGACTAGCGGAGAAAGAACCGGGGAGCTGTTTTTT CASSSTSGERTGELFF
TRBJ1-1 TRBV14 - once TGTGCCAGCAGCCAAGTCAGGGGCGGTGAAGCTTTCTTT CASSQVRGGEAFF
TRBJ1-1 TRBV29-1 - - TGCAGCGTTGTCACGGCTGAAGCTTTCTTT CSVVTAEAFF
TRBJ2-7 TRBV5-4 - - TGTGCCAGCAGCTTGGACCGCTACGAGCAGTACTTC CASSLDRYEQYF
TRBJ2-7 TRBV23-1 TRBD2 - TGCGCCAGCAGTCAACCTAGCGGGAGGAATTACGAGCAGTACTTC CASSQPSGRNYEQYF
TRBJ2-7 TRBV5-1 - - TGCGCCAGCAGCCAGGACTCCATATCCTACGAGCAGTACTTC CASSQDSISYEQYF
TRBJ1-5 TRBV18 - - TGTGCCAGCTCACCAAGTCCGACAGGGCCCCAGCATTTT CASSPSPTGPQHF
TRBJ2-7 TRBV28 TRBD2 once TGTGCCAGCAGTTCCGGGACTAGCGTCTACGAGCAGTACTTC CASSSGTSVYEQYF
TRBJ2-2 TRBV18 - - TGTGCCAGCGAGCGACCCCCGGGGAACACCGGGGAGCTGTTTTTT CASERPPGNTGELFF
TRBJ1-2 TRBV5-1 - - TGCGCCAGCAGCTCACTCCACGTTGACGACGGTGGGCGCTACACCTTC CASSSLHVDDGGRYTF
TRBJ1-1 TRBV29-1 TRBD1 - TGCAGCGTTACAGGGGACACTGAAGCTTTCTTT CSVTGDTEAFF
TRBJ2-1 TRBV6-4 TRBD2 - TGTGCCAGCAGTGACTCACTAGCGGGAGGGAATGAGCAGTTCTTC CASSDSLAGGNEQFF
TRBJ2-7 TRBV10-1 - - TGCGCGAGCTATCGGGGCCGGTCGGGGCAGTACTTC CASYRGRSGQYF
TRBJ2-3 TRBV27 - - TGTGCCAGCAGTGGGGATAGCACAGATACGCAGTATTTT CASSGDSTDTQYF
TRBJ2-5 TRBV7-7 TRBD2 - TGTGCCAGCAGACCTCTAGCGGGAGGTTCCCAAGAGACCCAGTACTTC CASRPLAGGSQETQYF
TRBJ2-5 TRBV19 - - TGTGCCAGTAGCCCCAACCTGGGGCTGGGGGAGACCCAGTACTTC CASSPNLGLGETQYF
TRBJ2-3 TRBV4-3 TRBD2 - TGCGCCAGCAGCCGAGGGACTAGCGGGATTCACGATACGCAGTATTTT CASSRGTSGIHDTQYF
TRBJ1-5 TRBV28 - - TGTGCCAGCACCCAGGATAGCAATCAGCCCCAGCATTTT CASTQDSNQPQHF
TRBJ2-1 TRBV4-2 - once TGTGCCAGCAGCCAACCGACGGCTAGTAGGGGGAATGAGCAGTTCTTC CASSQPTASRGNEQFF
TRBJ2-3 TRBV18 TRBD2 - TGTGCCAGCTCAAACCAGGGACTAGCAGATACGCAGTATTTT CASSNQGLADTQYF
TRBJ2-7 TRBV29-1 - - TGCAGCGTGAAGATACAGGGAGGTCGCTACGAGCAGTACTTC CSVKIQGGRYEQYF
TRBJ2-7 TRBV5-1 - once TGCGCCAGCAGCTTGGGGGCTCCCTACGAGCAGTACTTC CASSLGAPYEQYF
TRBJ2-5 TRBV5-1 - - TGCGCCAGCAGATCGGGGAGCGGAGAGACCCAGTACTTC CASRSGSGETQYF
TRBJ2-2 TRBV6-1 TRBD2 - TGTGCCAGCAGTGGACTAGCGGGTCACACCGGGGAGCTGTTTTTT CASSGLAGHTGELFF
TRBJ2-7 TRBV6-1 - - TGTGCCAGCAGTGAACGGGGCGGCTACGAGCAGTACTTC CASSERGGYEQYF
TRBJ1-1 TRBV18 - - TGTGCCAGCTCACCCGCGGACGGAGACACTGAAGCTTTCTTT CASSPADGDTEAFF
TRBJ2-1 TRBV10-3 TRBD2 - TGTGCCATCAGTGGAAGGACTAGCGGGAGGGGTACTGAGCAGTTCTTC CAISGRTSGRGTEQFF
TRBJ2-2 TRBV14 - - TGTGCCAGCAGCCAATGGGGCACAGGGTACGGGGAGCTGTTTTTT CASSQWGTGYGELFF
TRBJ2-7 TRBV29-1 - - TGCAGCGTCGAGGACAGAGCCTACGAGCAGTACTTC CSVEDRAYEQYF
TRBJ2-7 TRBV5-4 - - TGTGCCATGGGAGCAGACTACGAGCAGTACTTC CAMGADYEQYF
TRBJ2-7 TRBV15 TRBD1 - TGTGCCACCAGCAGGGACAGGGGGTACGAGCAGTACTTC CATSRDRGYEQYF
TRBJ1-1 TRBV7-8 - - TGTGCCAGCAGCCGAAGAGGGAACACTGAAGCTTTCTTT CASSRRGNTEAFF
TRBJ1-3 TRBV11-2 TRBD1 once TGTGCCAGCAGCTTAGAGTCAGGGGGCTCTGGAAACACCATATATTTT CASSLESGGSGNTIYF
TRBJ2-5 TRBV2 - - TGTGCCAGCAGTGAATCGTCCGGCACCCAAGAGACCCAGTACTTC CASSESSGTQETQYF
TRBJ2-3 TRBV7-8 TRBD2 - TGTGCCAGCAGCTTAACTAGCGAGAGGGACACAGATACGCAGTATTTT CASSLTSERDTDTQYF
TRBJ2-1 TRBV29-1 - - TGCAGCGCCCTCCATTCCTACAATGAGCAGTTCTTC CSALHSYNEQFF
TRBJ1-4 TRBV19 - - TGTGCCAGTAGTTGGTTGACAGGAAGAGGTGAAAAACTGTTTTTT CASSWLTGRGEKLFF
TRBJ1-1 TRBV9 TRBD1 - TGTGCCAGCAGCGCGGACAGGGGGCGGACTGAAGCTTTCTTT CASSADRGRTEAFF
TRBJ2-7 TRBV27 - - TGTGCCAGCGCACCTATAGAAGGGGGCTCCTACGAGCAGTACTTC CASAPIEGGSYEQYF
TRBJ1-2 TRBV7-2 - - TGTGCCACCCGGCTTAGGGGAAGAACTTACTATGGCTACACCTTC CATRLRGRTYYGYTF
TRBJ2-1 TRBV4-2 - once TGTGCCAGCAGCCCCCAAATCCGAGGGGGCGGGAGCTCCTACAATGAGCAGTTCTTC CASSPQIRGGGSSYNEQFF
TRBJ1-1 TRBV18 - - TGTGCCAGCTCATTGTGGGGGAACACTGAAGCTTTCTTT CASSLWGNTEAFF
TRBJ2-1 TRBV5-1 - - TGCGCCAGCAGCCTTCAGAAACCTAACCATGAGCAGTTCTTC CASSLQKPNHEQFF
TRBJ2-2 TRBV18 - - TGTGCCAGCTCACCTATGCGCAGGGACGGGTCGAACACCGGGGAGCTGTTTTTT CASSPMRRDGSNTGELFF
TRBJ2-1 TRBV7-9 TRBD2 - TGTGCCAGCAGCCTCACTCTAGCGGGAGGAGGAAATGAGCAGTTCTTC CASSLTLAGGGNEQFF
TRBJ2-3 TRBV5-1 - - TGCGCCAGCAGCTTGAAACCTGGTGTCGGAGATACGCAGTATTTT CASSLKPGVGDTQYF
TRBJ2-1 TRBV6-1 TRBD2 - TGTGCCAGCAGTGCGCGGGAGTTAACCTACAATGAGCAGTTCTTC CASSARELTYNEQFF
TRBJ2-7 TRBV6-6 - - TGTGCCAGCAACTCCTCGCCCGAAACAGGGAGGGATGAGCAGTACTTC CASNSSPETGRDEQYF
TRBJ2-5 TRBV5-1 TRBD2 - TGCGCCAGCAGCTTGGGACTAGCGGACCTACAAGAGACCCAGTACTTC CASSLGLADLQETQYF